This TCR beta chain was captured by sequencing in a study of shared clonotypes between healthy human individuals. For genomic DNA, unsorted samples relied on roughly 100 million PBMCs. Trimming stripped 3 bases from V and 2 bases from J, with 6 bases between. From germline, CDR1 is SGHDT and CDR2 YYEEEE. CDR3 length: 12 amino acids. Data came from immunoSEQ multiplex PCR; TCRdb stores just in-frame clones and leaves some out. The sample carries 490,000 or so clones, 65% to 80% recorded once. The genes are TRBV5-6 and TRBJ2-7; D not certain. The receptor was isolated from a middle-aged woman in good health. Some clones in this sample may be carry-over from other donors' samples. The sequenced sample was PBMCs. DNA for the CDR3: TGTGCCAGCAGCTCGGAAACCTACGAGCAGTACTTC. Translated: CASSSETYEQYF.